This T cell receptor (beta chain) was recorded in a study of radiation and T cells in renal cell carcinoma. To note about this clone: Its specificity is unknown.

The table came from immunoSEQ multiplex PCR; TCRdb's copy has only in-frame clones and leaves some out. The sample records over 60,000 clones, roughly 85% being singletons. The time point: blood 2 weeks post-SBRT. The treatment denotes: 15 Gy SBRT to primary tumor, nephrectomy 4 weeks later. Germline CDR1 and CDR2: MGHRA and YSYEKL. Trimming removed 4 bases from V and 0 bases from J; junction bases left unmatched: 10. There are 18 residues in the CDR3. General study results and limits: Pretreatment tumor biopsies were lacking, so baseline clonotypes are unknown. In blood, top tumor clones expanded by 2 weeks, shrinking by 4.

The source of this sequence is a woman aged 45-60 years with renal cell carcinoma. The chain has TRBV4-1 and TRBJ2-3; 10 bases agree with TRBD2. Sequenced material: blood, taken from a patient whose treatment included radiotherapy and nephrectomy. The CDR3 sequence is CASSRVILSGRSTDTQYF. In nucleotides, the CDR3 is TGCGCCAGCAGCCGAGTAATCCTTAGCGGGAGGAGCACAGATACGCAGTATTTT.